This T cell receptor (beta chain) was observed in a study of T cell responses to AZD1222 COVID-19 vaccine. Study details: Second-dose recipients at about 4 or about 12 weeks were treated as one pooled group.

The germline V gene has CDR1 SGHRS and CDR2 YFSETQ. Trimming stripped 3 bases from V and 0 bases from J, with 19 bases between. The CDR3 length is 18 residues. Only in-frame clones appear in the TCRdb table, and some are missing; sequencing was by immunoSEQ multiplex PCR. The table lists about 130,000 clones, around 87% of them singletons. The TCR comes from an adult in good health. Sequenced here: peripheral blood, sampled on day 0 of AZD1222 vaccination. This sequence joins TRBV5-1 and TRBJ2-1; D possibly corresponds to TRBD1 (5 bases). The CDR3: CASSSQGAGPNSYNEQFF. CDR3 DNA sequence: TGCGCCAGCAGCTCACAAGGGGCAGGGCCAAACTCCTACAATGAGCAGTTCTTC.